This T cell receptor (beta chain) was recovered during a study of blood T cell repertoires in COVID-19. In the study overall: The United States, Italy and Spain were the sources of the acute and convalescent COVID-19 samples. In each case, the material was cDNA or gDNA derived from T cells, B-cell-depleted T cells, or PBMCs.

The authors' processing: Quantification of nucleated cells was approximated via reference gene primer amplification. Repertoires were generated with immunoSEQ multiplex PCR, while TCRdb's copy carries only in-frame clones and drops some. V, J and clone size reflect that table, while D and trimming were determined from the DNA. Among 200,000 to 300,000 clones listed, 85% to 90% were seen once. The receptor was derived from a woman in her forties with acute or convalescent COVID-19. The specimen sequenced was peripheral blood.

The CDR3 nucleotides are TGTGCCAGCAGTCGGGGCCCAGGGGTCGGAAACACCATATATTTT. Translation: CASSRGPGVGNTIYF. This sequence joins TRBV11-3 and TRBJ1-3, with D perhaps matching TRBD1 (6 bases). Germline V gene data show CDR1 as SGHNT and CDR2 as YENEEA. This CDR3 has 15 amino acids. V gave up 6 bases and J gave up 4 bases, with 16 bases separating them.